This entry describes one T cell receptor (beta chain). Its antigen remains unknown. This specimen belongs to a study of beta chain features in type 1 diabetes. Study results and caveats: Among patients with Type 1 diabetes, TCRB CDR3s were moderately but significantly shorter in every one of the four CD4+ subsets. Still unanswered here is whether HLA type influences TCRB rearrangement.

The germline V gene has CDR1 DFQATT and CDR2 SNEGSKA (reference sequence). CDR3 length: 11 residues. Expressed TCRB transcripts were sequenced because the entire RNA isolate underwent reverse transcription. Reads from naive, central memory and regulatory T cell samples averaged about 3.9 million. Profiled with immunoSEQ multiplex PCR; TCRdb holds only in-frame clones, not every one. The sample carries 640,000 or so clones, roughly 12% recorded once. Sorting of CD4+ naive, central memory, regulatory and stem cell-like memory cells was performed via CD45RO/CCR7/CD25/CD127/CD95/CD27. Source material: naive CD4+ T cells from blood. This rearrangement joins TRBV20-1 to TRBJ1-2; no reliable D call. The sequence came from a young man with type 1 diabetes. The CDR3 loop is CRSIARSGYTF. In nucleotides, the CDR3 is TGCAGAAGTATAGCCCGGTCTGGCTACACCTTC.